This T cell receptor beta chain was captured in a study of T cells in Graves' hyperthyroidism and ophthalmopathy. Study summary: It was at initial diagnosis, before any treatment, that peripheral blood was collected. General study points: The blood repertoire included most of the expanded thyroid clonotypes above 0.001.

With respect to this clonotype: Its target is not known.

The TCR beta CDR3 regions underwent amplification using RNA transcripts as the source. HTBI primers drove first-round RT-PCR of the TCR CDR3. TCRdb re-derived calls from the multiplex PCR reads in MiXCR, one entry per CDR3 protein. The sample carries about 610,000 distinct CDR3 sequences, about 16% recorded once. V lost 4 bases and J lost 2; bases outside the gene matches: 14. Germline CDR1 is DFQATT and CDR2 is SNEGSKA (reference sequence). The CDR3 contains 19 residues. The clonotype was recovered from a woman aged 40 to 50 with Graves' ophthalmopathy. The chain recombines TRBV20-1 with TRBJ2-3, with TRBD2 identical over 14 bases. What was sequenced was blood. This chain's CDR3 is CSATHGTSGGRLDTDTQYF. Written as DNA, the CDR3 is TGCAGTGCTACCCACGGGACTAGCGGGGGACGTCTTGACACAGATACGCAGTATTTT.